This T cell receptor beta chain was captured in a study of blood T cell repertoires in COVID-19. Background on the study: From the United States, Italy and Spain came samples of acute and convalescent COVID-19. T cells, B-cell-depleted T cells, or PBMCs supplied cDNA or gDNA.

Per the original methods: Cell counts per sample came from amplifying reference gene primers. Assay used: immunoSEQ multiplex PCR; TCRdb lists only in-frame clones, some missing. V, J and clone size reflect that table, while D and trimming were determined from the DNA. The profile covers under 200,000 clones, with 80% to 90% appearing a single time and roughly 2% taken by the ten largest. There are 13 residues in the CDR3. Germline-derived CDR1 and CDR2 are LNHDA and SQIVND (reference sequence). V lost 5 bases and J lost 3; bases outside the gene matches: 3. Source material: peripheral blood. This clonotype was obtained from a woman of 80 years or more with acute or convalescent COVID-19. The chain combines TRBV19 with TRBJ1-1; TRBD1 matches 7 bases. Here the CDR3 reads CASSLQGDTEAFF. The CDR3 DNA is TGTGCCAGTAGTCTTCAGGGGGACACTGAAGCTTTCTTT.